One and the same sample provided the 30 T cell receptor beta chains below, sequenced in a study of memory CD4+ T cells and cytomegalovirus serostatus (dated by TCRdb to about 2019). The library was made by the immunoSEQ multiplex PCR assay. TCRdb obtained this table from immuneACCESS and retained in-frame rearrangements with V and J assigned. These tables miss some clones; where compared with another copy, unresolved V genes account for less than half of the shortfall, and the remainder is unexplained. The sample data list almost 45,000 clones, and over 60% of these were observed just once. Clones ranked in the top ten supply around 1.1% of the sample. A FACSAria II was used to sort memory CD4+ T cells, defined as single viable CD3+CD4+CD8-CD45RO+ cells. The sample was memory CD4+ T cells from blood. These receptors were taken from an adult in good health and CMV-seronegative.

V and J are TRBV19 and TRBJ2-2, with D unclear. Trimming cost V 4 bases and J 4 bases, with 7 bases left between them. CDR1 is LNHDA, CDR2 SQIVND, per germline (reference sequence). The CDR3 consists of 13 residues. This CDR3 reads CASSNRFTGELFF. In DNA, the CDR3 is TGTGCCAGTAGTAACCGGTTCACCGGGGAGCTGTTTTTT.

This clone was seen a single time. This chain connects TRBV6-6 to TRBJ1-4; possible D gene TRBD1, 5 bases. Germline CDR1 reads MNHNY; CDR2 reads SVGAGI (reference sequence). Trimming shortened V by 5 bases and J by 8 bases, and 18 bases separated the two germline ends. This CDR3 comprises 15 residues. CDR3 protein: CASSGRGDPVEKLFF. As DNA, the CDR3 is TGTGCCAGCAGTGGCCGCGGGGACCCGGTGGAAAAACTGTTTTTT.

The J gene is TRBJ2-7, the V gene TRBV7-7, with 11 bases matching TRBD2. The V and J ends lost 5 bases and 4 bases, in that order; junction bases with no gene match: 1. Germline values: CDR1 SSHAT, CDR2 FNYEAQ (reference sequence). The CDR3 runs 13 residues. This CDR3 reads CASSGTSGYEQYF. CDR3 sequence (DNA): TGTGCCAGCAGCGGGACTAGCGGATACGAGCAGTACTTC.

This clone was counted only a few times. The rearrangement links TRBV30 to TRBJ1-1; no definite D call. Trimming took 0 bases from V and 4 from J, leaving 15 bases between them. The germline CDR1 and CDR2 sequences are GTSNPN and SVGIG (reference sequence). The CDR3 consists of 15 residues. The CDR3 is CAWSVLYGKGTEAFF. The CDR3 DNA follows: TGTGCCTGGAGTGTACTATACGGAAAAGGCACTGAAGCTTTCTTT.

The chain employs TRBV7-2 and TRBJ2-7; 8 bases fit TRBD2. Germline V gives CDR1 SGHTA, CDR2 FQGNSA. J gave up 2 bases and V 5 bases, and 5 bases lay outside the gene matches. The CDR3 runs to 14 residues. CDR3 DNA sequence: TGTGCCAGCAGCCCGTTAGCGGGGCCCTACGAGCAGTACTTC. Its translation is CASSPLAGPYEQYF.

The rearrangement joins TRBV19 to TRBJ2-1; D assignment may be TRBD1 or TRBD2 (6 bases each). The CDR3 extends over 16 amino acids. Between the trimmed V and J ends, which lost 7 bases and 9 bases, there was a span of 25 bases. Germline loops: CDR1 LNHDA, CDR2 SQIVND (reference sequence). In DNA form, the CDR3 reads TGTGCCAGTACCGAAAGGGGGGAGAGTCGTAGAGGTGAGCAGTTCTTC. Translation gives CASTERGESRRGEQFF.

The chain carries TRBV11-2 and TRBJ2-1, with TRBD2 matching 8 bases. Trimming at V came to 5 bases and at J to 3 bases, leaving 9 bases not matched to a gene. CDR1 SGHAT and CDR2 FQNNGV come from the germline V gene. There are 16 residues in the CDR3. This CDR3 reads CASSPQTGTSYNEQFF. CDR3 DNA: TGTGCCAGCAGCCCCCAGACCGGGACTAGCTACAATGAGCAGTTCTTC.

The chain couples TRBV4-1 to TRBJ2-1; TRBD2 matches 10 bases. The CDR3 contains 17 residues. V was clipped by 0 bases and J by 5 bases; unmatched bases: 7. From germline, CDR1 is MGHRA and CDR2 YSYEKL. Here the CDR3 reads CASSQDLRTSGHNEQFF. CDR3 nucleotides: TGCGCCAGCAGCCAAGATTTGCGGACTAGCGGTCACAATGAGCAGTTCTTC.

This clone was seen more than once but under ten times. The rearrangement links TRBV29-1 to TRBJ1-1, with D tentatively TRBD1 (5 bases). Germline assignment: CDR1 SQVTM and CDR2 ANQGSEA. V was shortened by 7 bases and J by 7 bases, with 13 bases between the two germline ends. The CDR3 contains 11 residues. CDR3 in amino acids: CSAQTTGEAFF. The CDR3 DNA sequence: TGCAGCGCCCAAACCACAGGTGAAGCTTTCTTT.

This clone was counted only a few times. The chain links TRBV5-4 to TRBJ1-3; D ambiguous. The CDR3 has 15 residues. In germline, CDR1 is SGHNT, CDR2 YYREEE (reference sequence). V was clipped by 4 bases and J by 4 bases, with 15 bases between them. The CDR3 loop is CASSPGSPMGNTIYF. The CDR3 nucleotides are TGTGCCAGCAGCCCCGGTAGCCCAATGGGAAACACCATATATTTT. The full variable domain, in which reference TRBV5-4 and TRBJ1-3 provide the parts outside the CDR3, is ETGVTQSPTHLIKTRGQQVTLRCSSQSGHNTVSWYQQALGQGPQFIFQYYREEENGRGNFPPRFSGLQFPNYSSELNVNALELDDSALYLCASSPGSPMGNTIYFGEGSWLTVV.

The rearrangement links TRBV4-1 to TRBJ1-4; tentative D call: TRBD1 (5 bases). Looked up from germline, CDR1 is MGHRA and CDR2 is YSYEKL. This CDR3 spans 16 amino acids. Trimming cost V 1 base and J 5 bases, with 14 bases left between them. The CDR3 region is CASSQVRGDANEKLFF. For the CDR3, the DNA is TGCGCCAGCAGCCAAGTTAGAGGGGATGCGAATGAAAAACTGTTTTTT.

This clone has a single count. This chain connects TRBV6-1 to TRBJ1-5; maybe TRBD1 (6 bases). Germline assignment: CDR1 MNHNS and CDR2 SASEGT. The CDR3 runs 17 residues. The V end was cut by 3 bases, the J end by 4 bases, with 19 bases between. CDR3 loop: CASSDSSWAGANQPQHF. The CDR3 bases are TGTGCCAGCAGTGATAGCTCCTGGGCAGGGGCGAATCAGCCCCAGCATTTT.

CDR3 sequence: CASSTPGEKTQYF. As DNA, the CDR3 is TGTGCCAGCAGTACCCCAGGGGAAAAGACCCAGTACTTC. V is TRBV28 and J is TRBJ2-5, with D possibly TRBD1 on 6 matching bases. CDR1 is MDHEN and CDR2 is SYDVKM in the germline V gene. The CDR3 loop spans 13 amino acids. Trimming took 5 bases from V and 6 from J, leaving 13 bases between them.

The rearrangement uses TRBV4-2 and TRBJ2-3; TRBD2 matches 7 bases. Germline CDR1 reads LGHNA; CDR2 reads YNFKEQ. The CDR3 totals 17 residues. J lost 4 bases, V lost 1 base, and 11 bases had no gene match. The CDR3 here is CASSQAPSGDIADTQYF. The CDR3 DNA reads as TGTGCCAGCAGCCAAGCCCCTAGCGGCGACATCGCAGATACGCAGTATTTT.

The chain couples TRBV7-2 to TRBJ1-1; the match to TRBD1 covers 11 bases. This CDR3 contains 14 residues. V was clipped by 7 bases and J by 7 bases; unmatched bases: 8. Germline values: CDR1 SGHTA, CDR2 FQGNSA. The CDR3 sequence: CASTGGQGGGEAFF. The CDR3 DNA is TGTGCCAGCACGGGGGGACAGGGGGGCGGTGAAGCTTTCTTT.

This chain connects TRBV5-5 to TRBJ1-2, with 8 bases identical to TRBD1. Germline V gene data show CDR1 as SGHKS and CDR2 as YYEKEE (reference sequence). This CDR3 has 15 residues. The junction had 8 bases not matched to a gene; V was cut back by 3 bases and J by 4 bases. Here the CDR3 reads CASSSGQAEGYGYTF. CDR3 DNA sequence: TGTGCCAGCAGCTCGGGACAGGCGGAGGGCTATGGCTACACCTTC.

The chain joins TRBV19 to TRBJ1-5; D might be TRBD1 (5 bases). Per the germline V gene, CDR1 is LNHDA and CDR2 is SQIVND (reference sequence). Trimming removed 5 bases from V and 7 bases from J, with 15 bases in between. The CDR3 contains 14 residues. Here the CDR3 reads CASSAGQGGQPQHF. The CDR3 DNA is TGTGCCAGTAGTGCTGGGCAGGGTGGCCAGCCCCAGCATTTT.

This clone has only one observation. This rearrangement joins TRBV11-2 to TRBJ2-3, with TRBD2 matching over 12 bases. CDR1 and CDR2 (germline): SGHAT, FQNNGV. V lost 6 bases to trimming and J lost 3 bases; unmatched junction nucleotides: 4. CDR3 size: 15 residues. The CDR3 is CASRGLAGITDTQYF. As DNA, the CDR3 is TGTGCCAGCAGGGGACTAGCGGGCATTACAGATACGCAGTATTTT.

This clone was picked up a small number of times. This chain connects TRBV2 to TRBJ2-3, with D perhaps TRBD2 (5 bases). Germline CDR1 SNHLY, CDR2 FYNNEI. The CDR3 extends over 11 amino acids. The germline V and J ends were trimmed by 11 bases and 6 bases, with 12 bases remaining between them. The CDR3 DNA reads as TGTGCCGAGGGTCTCTGGGATACGCAGTATTTT. It is translated as CAEGLWDTQYF. The full variable domain, in which reference TRBV2 and TRBJ2-3 provide the parts outside the CDR3, is EPEVTQTPSHQVTQMGQEVILRCVPISNHLYFYWYRQILGQKVEFLVSFYNNEISEKSEIFDDQFSVERPDGSNFTLKIRSTKLEDSAMYFCAEGLWDTQYFGPGTRLTVL.

This clone is medium-sized in the sample. The gene calls are TRBV30 and TRBJ1-2; the match to TRBD1 covers 8 bases. The V gene end was trimmed by 4 bases and the J gene end by 5 bases; junction bases not matched to a gene: 12. Germline V gene sequence: CDR1 GTSNPN, CDR2 SVGIG (reference sequence). The CDR3 runs to 15 residues. CDR3 protein: CAWILPGGNRYGYTF. The CDR3 coding sequence is TGTGCCTGGATCCTGCCAGGGGGCAACCGATATGGCTACACCTTC.

This chain links TRBV6-1 with TRBJ1-2, with D possibly TRBD1 on 6 matching bases. Germline CDR1 and CDR2: MNHNS and SASEGT. V was pared by 5 bases and J by 0 bases, with 10 bases between. CDR3 length equals 14 residues. The CDR3 sequence: CASSLTGANYGYTF. CDR3 in DNA: TGTGCCAGCAGTCTGACAGGAGCTAACTATGGCTACACCTTC.

The chain joins TRBV28 to TRBJ2-7, with D perhaps matching TRBD2 (5 bases). CDR3 length equals 18 residues. V shed 6 bases and J shed 3 bases, with 27 bases lying between them. CDR1 and CDR2 (germline): MDHEN, SYDVKM. The CDR3 nucleotides are TGTGCCAGCAGAACACCTTATGGAAGCGGAAATACCCACTACGAGCAGTACTTC. This translates into CASRTPYGSGNTHYEQYF. Looking up the rest from reference TRBV28 and TRBJ2-7 gives the full variable domain: DVKVTQSSRYLVKRTGEKVFLECVQDMDHENMFWYRQDPGLGLRLIYFSYDVKMKEKGDIPEGYSVSREKKERFSLILESASTNQTSMYLCASRTPYGSGNTHYEQYFGPGTRLTVT.

The chain combines TRBV27 with TRBJ1-5; tentatively, D is TRBD1 (6 bases). Trimming shortened V by 6 bases and J by 7 bases, and 19 bases separated the two germline ends. Germline V gene sequence: CDR1 MNHEY, CDR2 SMNVEV (reference sequence). The length of the CDR3 is 15 residues. CDR3 nucleotide sequence: TGTGCCAGCAGCAAGGCGGCGGGGGGCGGGCAGCCCCAGCATTTT. Translated: CASSKAAGGGQPQHF.

The chain joins TRBV2 to TRBJ2-3; D is perhaps TRBD1 (6 bases). Germline V lookup: CDR1 SNHLY, CDR2 FYNNEI. The germline V and J ends were trimmed by 3 bases and 0 bases, with 10 bases remaining between them. This CDR3 region has 15 residues. The chain's CDR3 is CASSDDRTSTDTQYF. CDR3 bases: TGTGCCAGCAGTGACGACAGGACTAGCACAGATACGCAGTATTTT.

V is TRBV7-2 and J is TRBJ1-2; no definite D call. The CDR3 loop spans 12 amino acids. CDR1 and CDR2 (germline): SGHTA, FQGNSA. Trimming left V 3 bases short and J 0 bases short, with 2 bases between. The CDR3: CASSFSNYGYTF. In DNA form, the CDR3 reads TGTGCCAGCAGCTTTTCTAACTATGGCTACACCTTC. The full variable domain, completed using reference TRBV7-2 and TRBJ1-2, is GAGVSQSPSNKVTEKGKDVELRCDPISGHTALYWYRQSLGQGLEFLIYFQGNSAPDKSGLPSDRFSAERTGGSVSTLTIQRTQQEDSAVYLCASSFSNYGYTFGSGTRLTVV.

J is TRBJ2-1 and V is TRBV7-2; 9 bases are shared with TRBD2. Trimming cost V 5 bases and J 4 bases; bases outside gene matches: 3. Germline-derived CDR1 and CDR2 are SGHTA and FQGNSA. The CDR3 spans 14 residues. In nucleotides, the CDR3 is TGTGCCAGCAGCCGTAGCGGGAGTTACAATGAGCAGTTCTTC. It specifies CASSRSGSYNEQFF.

The rearrangement joins TRBV5-1 to TRBJ2-2; D perhaps matches TRBD1 (5 bases). The CDR3 consists of 15 residues. Germline values: CDR1 SGHRS, CDR2 YFSETQ. V shed 0 bases and J shed 4 bases, with 10 bases lying between them. In DNA form, the CDR3 reads TGCGCCAGCAGCTTGGAACGGCAGGGCACCGGGGAGCTGTTTTTT. It specifies CASSLERQGTGELFF.

The DNA for the CDR3 is TGTGCCAGCAGCTTAGACGGAAAACACACAGATACGCAGTATTTT. As protein: CASSLDGKHTDTQYF. The chain couples TRBV7-2 to TRBJ2-3; D call uncertain. Germline V gives CDR1 SGHTA, CDR2 FQGNSA. The CDR3 totals 15 residues. Trimming pared 1 base from V and 2 bases from J, leaving 10 bases between.

For the CDR3, the DNA is TGTGCCAGCAACGCTTCGGGACAGACCCTCTACGAGCAGTACTTC. Its protein product is CASNASGQTLYEQYF. The J gene is TRBJ2-7, the V gene TRBV28, with 7 bases identical to TRBD1. Per germline, CDR1 MDHEN and CDR2 SYDVKM. The CDR3 length is 15 residues. The J segment lost 3 bases and the V segment lost 7 bases, leaving 12 bases of the junction unmatched.

The table lists this clone with a count of one. The rearrangement uses TRBV28 and TRBJ2-5; D tentatively reads TRBD1 or TRBD2 (5 bases each). This CDR3 is built from 15 residues. V lost 5 bases and J lost 0, with 13 bases in between. Germline V gene sequence: CDR1 MDHEN, CDR2 SYDVKM. The CDR3 DNA sequence: TGTGCCAGCAGTCCTGGGACGGCCTACCAAGAGACCCAGTACTTC. It encodes CASSPGTAYQETQYF.